Presented here are 30 T cell receptor beta chains from one specimen sequenced in a study of blood T cell repertoires in COVID-19. Repertoires were generated with immunoSEQ multiplex PCR, while TCRdb's copy carries only in-frame clones and drops some. The sample records almost 400,000 clones, around nine tenths being singletons. Sequencing input: PBMCs or T cells enriched from blood (not recorded which). Receptors originate from a woman aged 25 to 45 who had recovered from COVID-19.

This rearrangement joins TRBV6-5 to TRBJ1-3, with no clear D. CDR3 size: 14 residues. CDR1 and CDR2 from the germline V gene are MNHEY and SVGAGI. V was trimmed by 2 bases and J by 0 bases, leaving 5 bases between them. CDR3 amino acids: CASSYTDSGNTIYF. The CDR3 DNA reads as TGTGCCAGCAGTTACACAGACTCTGGAAACACCATATATTTT.

V is TRBV12-3 or TRBV12-4 and J is TRBJ1-2, with unresolved D. The CDR3 consists of 11 residues. The germline V and J ends were trimmed by 6 bases and 6 bases, with 8 bases remaining between them. The CDR3 DNA is TGTGCCAGCAGCCCGAGTCATGGCTACACCTTC. This codes for CASSPSHGYTF.

The chain carries TRBV12-3 or TRBV12-4 and TRBJ2-7; maybe TRBD2 (5 bases). V was pared by 2 bases and J by 3 bases, with 5 bases between. The CDR3 contains 12 residues. In DNA, the CDR3 is TGTGCCAGCAGTTTAAGCGGCTACGAGCAGTACTTC. Its translation is CASSLSGYEQYF.

The V and J genes are TRBV3-1 (or the pseudogene TRBV3-2) and TRBJ2-3, with unresolved D. The germline V and J ends were trimmed by 5 bases and 1 base, with 7 bases remaining between them. The CDR3 is 13 amino acids. Per the germline V gene, CDR1 is LGHDT and CDR2 is YNNKEL (reference sequence). The CDR3, as DNA: TGTGCCAGCAGCACGAGAGGCACAGATACGCAGTATTTT. Translation: CASSTRGTDTQYF.

This chain uses TRBV19 with TRBJ1-1; maybe TRBD1 (6 bases). CDR3 length: 13 amino acids. Looked up from germline, CDR1 is LNHDA and CDR2 is SQIVND (reference sequence). V was trimmed by 8 bases and J by 5 bases, leaving 15 bases between them. CDR3 nucleotide sequence: TGTGCCAGTGGGGTCAGGGGAGGGACTGAAGCTTTCTTT. Encoded protein: CASGVRGGTEAFF.

The V and J genes are TRBV25-1 and TRBJ2-1; the D is unclear. The CDR3 loop spans 13 amino acids. Trimming pared 4 bases from V and 8 bases from J, leaving 12 bases between. Germline V gene sequence: CDR1 MGHDK, CDR2 SYGVNS. The chain's CDR3 is CASSGKDADEQFF. CDR3 bases: TGTGCCAGCAGTGGAAAGGATGCGGATGAGCAGTTCTTC.

The chain couples TRBV7-9 to TRBJ2-5; 7 nucleotides align to TRBD1. CDR1 SEHNR and CDR2 FQNEAQ come from the germline V gene (reference sequence). CDR3 length equals 13 residues. V dropped 11 bases and J dropped 0; count of bases not matched to a gene: 6. The CDR3: CAVETGYQETQYF. The DNA for the CDR3 is TGTGCCGTAGAGACAGGGTACCAAGAGACCCAGTACTTC. The entire variable domain, with the rest obtained from reference TRBV7-9 and TRBJ2-5, is as follows: DTGVSQNPRHKITKRGQNVTFRCDPISEHNRLYWYRQTLGQGPEFLTYFQNEAQLEKSRLLSDRFSAERPKGSFSTLEIQRTEQGDSAMYLCAVETGYQETQYFGPGTRLLVL.

The rearrangement joins TRBV9 to TRBJ2-5; 8 positions match TRBD2. The length of the CDR3 is 14 residues. V trimming: 4 bases; J trimming: 5 bases; junction bases outside the gene matches: 7. Germline V gene data show CDR1 as SGDLS and CDR2 as YYNGEE. CDR3: CASSPWTSIETQYF. CDR3 nucleotide sequence: TGTGCCAGCAGCCCATGGACTAGCATTGAGACCCAGTACTTC.

V and J are TRBV18 and TRBJ2-7, with TRBD1 identical over 10 bases. Germline CDR1 reads KGHSH; CDR2 reads LQKENI. This CDR3 comprises 15 residues. The ends lost 5 bases at V and 4 bases at J; junction bases unmatched: 8. The CDR3 bases are TGTGCCAGCTCATCTCCGGGACAGGGGAATTACGAGCAGTACTTC. Translated: CASSSPGQGNYEQYF. Based on the CDR3 plus reference TRBV18 and TRBJ2-7, the full variable domain is NAGVMQNPRHLVRRRGQEARLRCSPMKGHSHVYWYRQLPEEGLKFMVYLQKENIIDESGMPKERFSAEFPKEGPSILRIQQVVRGDSAAYFCASSSPGQGNYEQYFGPGTRLTVT.

This clone was seen more than once but under ten times. The rearrangement uses TRBV21-1 and TRBJ1-4; TRBD1 was called by the table and not checked on the DNA. TRBV21-1 has pseudogene status. The CDR3 consists of 15 residues. The CDR3 is CASSKDGRVREKLFF. The CDR3 nucleotides read TGTGCCAGCAGCAAAGATGGCAGGGTACGGGAAAAACTGTTTTTT.

The chain couples TRBV11-2 to TRBJ1-1; D is possibly TRBD1 (6 bases). CDR3 size: 15 residues. The germline V and J ends were trimmed by 7 bases and 6 bases, with 21 bases remaining between them. Germline CDR1 reads SGHAT; CDR2 reads FQNNGV. In nucleotides, the CDR3 is TGTGCCAGCACTTCATCGGGGGGCGACCGACCTGAAGCTTTCTTT. It specifies CASTSSGGDRPEAFF.

This clone showed up just once. The chain employs TRBV7-6 and TRBJ2-5; D is possibly TRBD1 (7 bases). The CDR3 consists of 16 residues. CDR1 SGHVS and CDR2 FNYEAQ come from the germline V gene. V shed 2 bases and J shed 5 bases, with 18 bases lying between them. This chain's CDR3 is CASSLSTGAGRETQYF. As DNA, the CDR3 is TGTGCCAGCAGCTTATCCACAGGGGCGGGGAGGGAGACCCAGTACTTC.

This sequence joins TRBV30 and TRBJ1-3; D may be TRBD1 (6 bases). The CDR3 is 15 amino acids. The V end lost 2 bases, the J end lost 0 bases, and 11 bases lay between the germline ends. Per germline, CDR1 GTSNPN and CDR2 SVGIG (reference sequence). CDR3 in amino acids: CAWSTDRSSGNTIYF. CDR3 nucleotides: TGTGCCTGGAGTACCGACAGGAGCTCTGGAAACACCATATATTTT. Drawing the rest from reference TRBV30 and TRBJ1-3, the complete variable domain is SQTIHQWPATLVQPVGSPLSLECTVEGTSNPNLYWYRQAAGRGLQLLFYSVGIGQISSEVPQNLSASRPQDRQFILSSKKLLLSDSGFYLCAWSTDRSSGNTIYFGEGSWLTVV.

CDR3 in amino acids: CASSPLPGTTEAFF. In nucleotides, the CDR3 is TGTGCCAGCAGTCCCCTACCGGGAACCACTGAAGCTTTCTTT. J is TRBJ1-1 and V is TRBV27; D call uncertain. With 5 bases removed from V and 4 bases from J, the gap between germline ends came to 14 bases. The CDR3 is 14 residues long. Germline V lookup: CDR1 MNHEY, CDR2 SMNVEV (reference sequence).

The rearrangement joins TRBV25-1 to TRBJ1-1; D uncertain. In germline, CDR1 is MGHDK, CDR2 SYGVNS. This CDR3 comprises 15 residues. V was clipped by 2 bases and J by 7 bases, with 17 bases between them. DNA for the CDR3: TGTGCCAGCAGTGAAAGGTTTGGTAGGGAGGGTGAAGCTTTCTTT. This encodes CASSERFGREGEAFF.

V usage is TRBV9 and J usage is TRBJ2-7; the match to TRBD2 covers 11 bases. V dropped 4 bases and J dropped 5; count of bases not matched to a gene: 8. Per the germline V gene, CDR1 is SGDLS and CDR2 is YYNGEE. The CDR3 totals 15 residues. Here the CDR3 DNA reads TGTGCCAGCAGCCCTTTTAGCGGGAGGGGAGACGAGCAGTACTTC. The encoded protein is CASSPFSGRGDEQYF.

This chain links TRBV5-4 with TRBJ2-5, with 10 nucleotides matching TRBD1. Per the germline V gene, CDR1 is SGHNT and CDR2 is YYREEE (reference sequence). V lost 6 bases to trimming and J lost 2 bases; unmatched junction nucleotides: 7. CDR3 length equals 15 residues. The CDR3 DNA reads TGTGCCAGCACCTTTAGACAGGGGGCACAAGAGACCCAGTACTTC. Its translation: CASTFRQGAQETQYF.

The V gene is TRBV9, the J gene TRBJ2-7; 7 nucleotides align to TRBD2. V gave up 1 base and J gave up 2 bases; unmatched junction bases: 3. This CDR3 comprises 14 residues. The germline CDR1 and CDR2 sequences are SGDLS and YYNGEE. This CDR3 is CASSVSGATYEQYF. CDR3 sequence (DNA): TGTGCCAGCAGCGTAAGCGGGGCCACCTACGAGCAGTACTTC.

The chain employs TRBV27 and TRBJ2-5; possible D gene TRBD1, 6 bases. Germline loops: CDR1 MNHEY, CDR2 SMNVEV (reference sequence). This CDR3 is 14 amino acids long. Trimming left V 3 bases short and J 1 base short, with 9 bases between. The CDR3 bases are TGTGCCAGCAGTTTCGACAGGCGCCAAGAGACCCAGTACTTC. It yields the protein CASSFDRRQETQYF.

The V call is TRBV6-1, the J call TRBJ2-1; TRBD1 might be the D (6 bases). The V and J ends lost 3 bases and 4 bases respectively, with 13 bases between them. Germline-derived CDR1 and CDR2 are MNHNS and SASEGT. The CDR3 is 15 amino acids. The CDR3 region is CASSEYRVLYNEQFF. The CDR3 nucleotides are TGTGCCAGCAGTGAGTACAGGGTTTTATACAATGAGCAGTTCTTC.

This clone was seen ten or more times. The rearrangement links TRBV4-2 to TRBJ2-3; 9 positions agree with TRBD2. The germline V gene has CDR1 LGHNA and CDR2 YNFKEQ. V gave up 8 bases and J gave up 2 bases; unmatched junction bases: 8. The CDR3 sequence is 15 residues long. The CDR3 protein is CASRTLAGDTDTQYF. CDR3 DNA sequence: TGTGCCAGCCGAACCTTAGCGGGGGACACAGATACGCAGTATTTT.

The chain uses TRBV7-9 and TRBJ2-1, with 8 bases aligning to TRBD2. Trimming removed 8 bases from V and 8 bases from J; junction bases left unmatched: 17. Germline lookup yields CDR1 SEHNR and CDR2 FQNEAQ (reference sequence). The CDR3 extends over 16 amino acids. The CDR3 DNA reads TGTGCCAGCTCCCCCCACCGGGGGGGGCGGGTGGATGAGCAGTTCTTC. Translated, it gives CASSPHRGGRVDEQFF.

The rearrangement links TRBV7-2 to TRBJ1-2; TRBD1 matches 9 bases. This CDR3 has 16 amino acids. The germline CDR1 and CDR2 sequences are SGHTA and FQGNSA. After removal of 5 bases from V and 3 bases from J, the junction contained 10 bases not matched to a gene. CDR3 bases: TGTGCCAGCAGCCTAACAATCCGGGACAGGGACTATGGCTACACCTTC. Translation: CASSLTIRDRDYGYTF.

Only one count was recorded for this clone. The genes are TRBV19 and TRBJ1-3, with a tentative D call TRBD1 (5 bases). Trimming pared 3 bases from V and 0 bases from J, leaving 9 bases between. Germline CDR1 reads LNHDA; CDR2 reads SQIVND (reference sequence). CDR3 length: 15 residues. The CDR3 DNA is TGTGCCAGTAGTATTACAGGCGACTCTGGAAACACCATATATTTT. It codes for CASSITGDSGNTIYF.

This chain links TRBV28 with TRBJ2-2; D gene uncertain. Germline V gives CDR1 MDHEN, CDR2 SYDVKM. The CDR3 consists of 12 residues. V gave up 6 bases and J gave up 7 bases, with 9 bases separating them. Here the CDR3 reads CASSLPGGELFF. In DNA form, the CDR3 reads TGTGCCAGCAGCCTCCCGGGCGGGGAGCTGTTTTTT.

In DNA, the CDR3 is TGTGCCAGCAGTGAAGGCCCGTCGGGACTTAACTACGAGCAGTACTTC. This gives the protein CASSEGPSGLNYEQYF. The V and J genes are TRBV6-1 and TRBJ2-7, with D possibly being TRBD2 (6 bases). Germline CDR1 and CDR2: MNHNS and SASEGT. This CDR3 is 16 amino acids long. Trimming removed 1 base at V and 3 bases at J, with 16 bases between.

The rearrangement joins TRBV4-3 to TRBJ1-2; D gene unclear. The V gene's germline CDR1 is LGHNA and CDR2 YSLEER. The V end lost 1 base, the J end lost 8 bases, and 14 bases lay between the germline ends. This CDR3 is built from 14 residues. The DNA for the CDR3 is TGCGCCAGCAGCCAAGTCGGTCGGCGGAGGGGCTACACCTTC. It specifies CASSQVGRRRGYTF.

The rearrangement joins TRBV3-1 (or the pseudogene TRBV3-2) to TRBJ2-3; D might be TRBD2 (6 bases). The V end was cut by 3 bases, the J end by 2 bases, with 15 bases between. The CDR3 loop spans 16 amino acids. Germline loops: CDR1 LGHDT, CDR2 YNNKEL (reference sequence). The CDR3 spells CASSHGGGLYTDTQYF. The DNA of the CDR3 is TGTGCCAGCAGCCACGGGGGAGGACTTTACACAGATACGCAGTATTTT.

CDR3 DNA: TGTGCCAGCTCACCACGGAGGGATTCTAACTATGGCTACACCTTC. Its translation: CASSPRRDSNYGYTF. The chain has TRBV18 and TRBJ1-2, with unresolved D. Germline V gives CDR1 KGHSH, CDR2 LQKENI. Trimming removed 1 base at V and 0 bases at J, with 9 bases between. CDR3 size: 15 residues.

The table lists this clone with a count of one. A junction boundary mismatches the germline segment, possibly from a read error. The chain recombines TRBV2 with TRBJ2-3; weak D call: TRBD1 (5 bases). Germline CDR1 SNHLY, CDR2 FYNNEI. This CDR3 has 13 residues. This chain's CDR3 is CASSEDQGDTQYF. The CDR3 nucleotides read TGTGCCAGCAGCGAAGATCAGGGAGATACGCAGTATTTT. The full variable domain, in which reference TRBV2 and TRBJ2-3 provide the parts outside the CDR3, is EPEVTQTPSHQVTQMGQEVILRCVPISNHLYFYWYRQILGQKVEFLVSFYNNEISEKSEIFDDQFSVERPDGSNFTLKIRSTKLEDSAMYFCASSEDQGDTQYFGPGTRLTVL.